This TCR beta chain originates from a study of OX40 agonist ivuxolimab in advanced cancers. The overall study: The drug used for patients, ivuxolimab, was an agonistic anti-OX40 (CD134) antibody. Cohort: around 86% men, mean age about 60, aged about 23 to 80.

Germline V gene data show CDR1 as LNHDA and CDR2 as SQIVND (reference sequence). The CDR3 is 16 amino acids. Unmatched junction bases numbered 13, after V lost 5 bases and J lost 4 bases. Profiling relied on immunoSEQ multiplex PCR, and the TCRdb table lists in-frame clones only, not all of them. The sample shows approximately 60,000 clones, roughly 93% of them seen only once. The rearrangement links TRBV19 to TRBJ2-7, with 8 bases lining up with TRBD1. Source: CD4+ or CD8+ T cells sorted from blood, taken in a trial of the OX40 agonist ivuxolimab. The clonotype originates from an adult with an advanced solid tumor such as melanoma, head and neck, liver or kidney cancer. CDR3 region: CASSPKGQGARYEQYF. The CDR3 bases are TGTGCCAGTAGTCCTAAAGGTCAGGGGGCCAGGTACGAGCAGTACTTC.